This T cell receptor (beta chain) was found in a study of blood T cells in healthy people across ages. Study results and caveats: Measured against age, TCR beta diversity per million T cells decreased in a roughly linear manner. It was not known whether donors were CMV positive (a possible confounder of expanded clonotype changes). Comparison with aged donors showed that long-lived donors had more naive CD4+ cells and higher diversity.

About this clonotype itself: Its antigen remains unknown.

PBMCs were isolated at a quantity of at least 7 million per sample. The authors ran a second PCR of roughly 6 to 12 cycles using a sample-barcoded 5' primer and a J-beta primer mix. One entry per CDR3 protein, called by TCRdb with MiXCR from the 5' RACE reads. This sample has about 1.7 million distinct CDR3 sequences, with over 25% found just once. The CDR3 totals 11 residues. Germline CDR1 and CDR2: MDHEN and SYDVKM. The germline V and J ends were trimmed by 8 bases and 0 bases, with 4 bases remaining between them. This clonotype was sampled from a young woman in good health. The sequenced material came from blood. The chain joins TRBV28 to TRBJ1-2; D unclear. CDR3 loop: CASEANYGYTF. CDR3 sequence (DNA): TGTGCCAGCGAAGCTAACTATGGCTACACCTTC.